This TCR beta chain was profiled in a study of blood T cell repertoires in COVID-19. The CDR3 is 16 amino acids. The ends lost 2 bases at V and 0 bases at J; junction bases unmatched: 3. Looked up from germline, CDR1 is SGHDT and CDR2 is YYEEEE. Assay used: immunoSEQ multiplex PCR; TCRdb lists only in-frame clones, some missing. Of tens of thousands of clones in the sample, approximately 89% were seen once. Input material: peripheral blood. The receptor comes from a woman in her 70s with acute or convalescent COVID-19. The gene calls are TRBV5-6 and TRBJ2-2; 8 nucleotides line up with TRBD2. This CDR3 reads CASSFSGLANTGELFF. Written as DNA, the CDR3 is TGTGCCAGCAGCTTCTCGGGACTAGCGAACACCGGGGAGCTGTTTTTT.